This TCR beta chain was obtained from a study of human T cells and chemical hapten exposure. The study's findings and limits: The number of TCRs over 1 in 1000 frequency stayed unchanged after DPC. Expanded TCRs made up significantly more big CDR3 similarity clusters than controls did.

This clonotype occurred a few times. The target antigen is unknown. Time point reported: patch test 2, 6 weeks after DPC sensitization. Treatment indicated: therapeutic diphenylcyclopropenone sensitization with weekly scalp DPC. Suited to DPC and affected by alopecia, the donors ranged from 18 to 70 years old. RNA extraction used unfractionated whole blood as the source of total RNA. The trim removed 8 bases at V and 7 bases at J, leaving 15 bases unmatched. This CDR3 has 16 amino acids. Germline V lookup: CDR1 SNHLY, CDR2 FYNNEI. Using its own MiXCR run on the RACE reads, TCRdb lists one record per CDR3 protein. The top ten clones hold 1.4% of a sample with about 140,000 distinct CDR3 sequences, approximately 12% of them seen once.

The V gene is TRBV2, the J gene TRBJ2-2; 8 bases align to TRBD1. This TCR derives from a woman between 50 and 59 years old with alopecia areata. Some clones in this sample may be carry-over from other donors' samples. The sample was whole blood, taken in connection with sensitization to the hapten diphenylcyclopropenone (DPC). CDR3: CASSLPRTGRIGELFF. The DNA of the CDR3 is TGTGCCAGCTCTTTACCCCGGACAGGGCGGATCGGGGAGCTGTTTTTT.